What follows are 26 T cell receptor beta chains derived from one specimen sequenced in a study of human T cells and chemical hapten exposure (dated by TCRdb to the early 2020s). The library was generated by RACE. This sample was sequenced with a NextSeq 500. In TCRdb, the public reads were trimmed at Q25 with fastp and aligned with MiXCR, with productive beta chains retained. Records with the same CDR3 protein are collapsed into one entry carrying the most frequent genes and DNA. Across this sample there are about 42,000 distinct CDR3 sequences, with approximately 9% seen only once. The top ten constitute about 15% of the sample. The time point tag for this specimen amounts to: patch test 2, 6 weeks after DPC sensitization. The sample's treatment or condition label, in plain terms: therapeutic diphenylcyclopropenone sensitization with weekly scalp DPC. Material: whole blood, obtained in connection with sensitization to the hapten diphenylcyclopropenone (DPC). The receptors stem from a woman between 40 and 50 years old with alopecia areata. Some clones in this sample may be carry-over from other donors' samples.

This clonotype was counted ten times or more. The chain joins TRBV25-1 to TRBJ2-3; D unclear. The CDR3 consists of 15 residues. CDR1 is MGHDK, CDR2 SYGVNS, per germline. V was trimmed by 6 bases and J by 1 base, leaving 14 bases between them. CDR3 sequence: CASRGALLGTDTQYF. CDR3 in DNA: TGTGCCAGCAGAGGAGCCCTACTTGGCACAGATACGCAGTATTTT.

This clonotype was detected ten times or more. This chain uses TRBV6-5 with TRBJ1-5; D not certain. There are 14 residues in the CDR3. V lost 2 bases, J lost 1 base, and 6 bases lay in between. In germline, CDR1 is MNHEY, CDR2 SVGAGI. The CDR3 loop is CASSYVGSNQPQHF. CDR3 coding DNA: TGTGCCAGCAGTTACGTTGGGAGCAATCAGCCCCAGCATTTT.

Many counts were recorded for this clonotype. This chain connects TRBV29-1 to TRBJ1-4; D is uncertain. CDR1 is SQVTM and CDR2 is ANQGSEA in the germline V gene. The germline V and J ends were trimmed by 4 bases and 5 bases, with 8 bases remaining between them. This CDR3 is 12 amino acids long. In nucleotides, the CDR3 is TGCAGCGTTGGAGTCCCGAATGAAAAACTGTTTTTT. It yields the protein CSVGVPNEKLFF.

This clonotype has ten or more counts. The J gene is TRBJ1-2, the V gene TRBV28, with D perhaps matching TRBD1 (6 bases). V was clipped by 4 bases and J by 1 base, with 13 bases between them. This CDR3 contains 15 residues. In germline, CDR1 is MDHEN, CDR2 SYDVKM. The CDR3 loop is CASSSGGQINYGYTF. CDR3 coding DNA: TGTGCCAGCAGTTCCGGAGGACAGATTAACTATGGCTACACCTTC.

This clonotype was recorded many times. This chain links TRBV4-1 with TRBJ2-7, with a possible D match to TRBD1 (5 bases). Germline V CDR1 and CDR2: MGHRA, YSYEKL. This CDR3 comprises 14 residues. V was clipped by 1 base and J by 6 bases, with 13 bases between them. The CDR3 sequence: CASSQAAGLGEQYF. The DNA for the CDR3 is TGCGCCAGCAGCCAAGCTGCAGGGCTCGGCGAGCAGTACTTC.

Many counts were recorded for this clonotype. The chain carries TRBV7-6 and TRBJ2-3; D remains ambiguous. The CDR3 is made up of 12 amino acids. CDR1 SGHVS and CDR2 FNYEAQ come from the germline V gene. V was clipped by 5 bases and J by 7 bases, with 10 bases between them. This CDR3 reads CASSPLRNTQYF. CDR3 DNA: TGTGCCAGCAGCCCCCTCAGGAATACGCAGTATTTT. Full variable domain (remainder filled in from reference TRBV7-6 and TRBJ2-3): GAGVSQSPRYKVTKRGQDVALRCDPISGHVSLYWYRQALGQGPEFLTYFNYEAQQDKSGLPNDRFSAERPEGSISTLTIQRTEQRDSAMYRCASSPLRNTQYFGPGTRLTVL.

This clonotype was seen only a few times. This rearrangement joins TRBV20-1 to TRBJ1-5; the match to TRBD1 covers 7 bases. CDR1 DFQATT and CDR2 SNEGSKA come from the germline V gene (reference sequence). The CDR3 loop spans 13 amino acids. The V segment lost 5 bases and the J segment 7 bases; nucleotides outside the gene matches: 8. CDR3 region: CSAAYRGAQPQHF. CDR3 DNA sequence: TGCAGTGCTGCCTACAGGGGTGCCCAGCCCCAGCATTTT.

This clonotype was counted many times. The chain couples TRBV7-6 to TRBJ1-3; TRBD1 matches 11 bases. V lost 5 bases, J lost 4 bases, and 7 bases stayed unmatched. Per the germline V gene, CDR1 is SGHVS and CDR2 is FNYEAQ. The CDR3 loop spans 16 amino acids. The CDR3 here is CASSHGQGARGNTIYF. The CDR3 coding sequence is TGTGCCAGCAGCCACGGACAGGGGGCGAGAGGAAACACCATATATTTT. Full variable domain (outside the CDR3, taken from reference TRBV7-6 and TRBJ1-3): GAGVSQSPRYKVTKRGQDVALRCDPISGHVSLYWYRQALGQGPEFLTYFNYEAQQDKSGLPNDRFSAERPEGSISTLTIQRTEQRDSAMYRCASSHGQGARGNTIYFGEGSWLTVV.

This clonotype was counted a few times. This chain links TRBV12-3 or TRBV12-4 with TRBJ2-7; 9 bases match TRBD1. There are 15 residues in the CDR3. J was trimmed by 2 bases and V by 6 bases; bases with no gene match: 8. The CDR3, as DNA: TGTGCCAGCAGCCCAAGAAGGACAGGGGCCTACGAGCAGTACTTC. Its protein product is CASSPRRTGAYEQYF.

This clonotype was found many times. The chain combines TRBV28 with TRBJ2-3; D gene unclear. Trimming left V 7 bases short and J 2 bases short, with 22 bases between. CDR3 size: 17 residues. Germline V gives CDR1 MDHEN, CDR2 SYDVKM. The CDR3 DNA is TGTGCCAGCATTAATGGGCGTCCCCGGCGAAACACAGATACGCAGTATTTT. Protein: CASINGRPRRNTDTQYF.

This clonotype has ten or more counts. CDR3 coding DNA: TGCGCCAGCAGCTTGGACCCATTAGGACCTGGTCGTGTGGGCAATCAGCCCCAGCATTTT. Protein sequence: CASSLDPLGPGRVGNQPQHF. The chain employs TRBV5-1 and TRBJ1-5; D call uncertain. V gave up 0 bases and J gave up 2 bases, with 24 bases separating them. The germline CDR1 and CDR2 sequences are SGHRS and YFSETQ. The CDR3 length is 20 residues.

This clonotype was recorded many times. The chain recombines TRBV4-3 with TRBJ2-3, with a weak D call TRBD1 (5 bases). The CDR3 consists of 15 residues. The germline V gene has CDR1 LGHNA and CDR2 YSLEER. V dropped 0 bases and J dropped 4 bases, with 11 bases sitting between them. In nucleotides, the CDR3 is TGCGCCAGCAGCCAAGAGGCGTCAGGGCCAGATACGCAGTATTTT. Protein: CASSQEASGPDTQYF.

This clonotype was found many times. This chain links TRBV5-1 with TRBJ2-7, with 8 bases lining up with TRBD1. Germline CDR1 and CDR2: SGHRS and YFSETQ. The CDR3 has 16 residues. Trimming removed 0 bases from V and 7 bases from J; junction bases left unmatched: 12. The CDR3 sequence: CASSLVGQGGIGEQYF. For the CDR3, the DNA is TGCGCCAGCAGCTTGGTCGGACAGGGAGGAATTGGGGAGCAGTACTTC.

This clonotype was recorded at least ten times. V gene TRBV12-3 or TRBV12-4 combines with J gene TRBJ1-1, with D possibly TRBD1 on 6 matching bases. Deletions cut 3 bases from V and 3 bases from J, with 14 bases between. The CDR3 runs to 15 residues. CDR3 protein: CASSFSSGQYTEAFF. In nucleotides, the CDR3 is TGTGCCAGCAGTTTTAGCTCTGGACAGTACACTGAAGCTTTCTTT.

Details on this clonotype: It is likely a read error, because the conserved phenylalanine at the end of the CDR3 is missing. The chain carries TRBV4-1 and TRBJ2-1, with a weak D call TRBD2 (5 bases). The length of the CDR3 is 15 residues. Germline-derived CDR1 and CDR2 are MGHRA and YSYEKL. V was trimmed by 4 bases and J by 5 bases, leaving 15 bases between them. The chain's CDR3 is CASSPRGLPNNEQFI. CDR3 DNA: TGCGCCAGCAGCCCCCGGGGTCTACCTAACAATGAGCAGTTCATC.

This clonotype was recorded many times. The CDR3 coding sequence is TGTGCCAGCAGTTTAAATGTAGGGCACACAGATACGCAGTATTTT. Encoded protein: CASSLNVGHTDTQYF. This chain uses TRBV28 with TRBJ2-3; no clear D gene. Germline V gives CDR1 MDHEN, CDR2 SYDVKM. This CDR3 is 15 amino acids long. The germline V and J ends were trimmed by 2 bases and 2 bases, with 11 bases remaining between them.

This clonotype was observed at least ten times. The CDR3 here is CASSLVGSGGSSSYNEQFF. CDR3 DNA: TGCGCCAGCAGCTTGGTTGGTAGCGGGGGGTCGAGCTCCTACAATGAGCAGTTCTTC. The V gene is TRBV5-1, the J gene TRBJ2-1, with TRBD2 identical over 10 bases. Germline trimming cut 0 bases from V and 0 bases from J; bases unmatched to any gene: 9. Looked up from germline, CDR1 is SGHRS and CDR2 is YFSETQ. This CDR3 has 19 residues.

CDR3 residues: CASSLHRDTEAFF. DNA of the CDR3: TGTGCCAGCAGCCTCCACAGGGACACTGAAGCTTTCTTT. V gene TRBV7-2 combines with J gene TRBJ1-1, with a tentative D call TRBD1 (6 bases). The CDR3 has 13 residues. Per the germline V gene, CDR1 is SGHTA and CDR2 is FQGNSA. With 5 bases removed from V and 3 bases from J, the gap between germline ends came to 10 bases.

The table lists this clonotype with many counts. The chain recombines TRBV29-1 with TRBJ1-1, with 10 bases fitting TRBD1. With 0 bases clipped from V and 5 bases from J, the junction kept 3 bases outside the gene matches. The germline gives CDR1 SQVTM, CDR2 ANQGSEA. This CDR3 contains 14 residues. This CDR3 reads CSVEEGQGWTEAFF. DNA of the CDR3: TGCAGCGTTGAAGAGGGACAGGGGTGGACTGAAGCTTTCTTT. The full variable domain, in which reference TRBV29-1 and TRBJ1-1 provide the parts outside the CDR3, is SAVISQKPSRDICQRGTSLTIQCQVDSQVTMMFWYRQQPGQSLTLIATANQGSEATYESGFVIDKFPISRPNLTFSTLTVSNMSPEDSSIYLCSVEEGQGWTEAFFGQGTRLTVV.

This clonotype has just one count. The chain recombines TRBV29-1 with TRBJ2-3, with TRBD2 as a possible D gene (7 bases). V was cut by 6 bases and J by 3 bases, with 13 bases left in between. The CDR3 runs 13 residues. From germline, CDR1 is SQVTM and CDR2 ANQGSEA. The DNA of the CDR3 is TGCAGCGTCGGGGGGCCCCAGACAGATACGCAGTATTTT. Its protein product is CSVGGPQTDTQYF.

This clonotype was observed at least ten times. Here the CDR3 DNA reads TGTGCCAGCAGGATGACAGTACTCTATGGCTACACCTTC. Translation: CASRMTVLYGYTF. This chain connects TRBV28 to TRBJ1-2, with TRBD1 as a possible D gene (5 bases). Trimming pared 6 bases from V and 4 bases from J, leaving 12 bases between. From germline, CDR1 is MDHEN and CDR2 SYDVKM. CDR3 size: 13 residues.

The table lists this clonotype with many counts. J is TRBJ1-1 and V is TRBV14, with D possibly matching TRBD1 (5 bases). V shed 7 bases and J shed 1 base, with 10 bases lying between them. CDR3 length: 13 amino acids. The V gene's germline CDR1 is SGHDN and CDR2 FVKESK. Here the CDR3 DNA reads TGTGCCAGCAAAAGGGGTCAGAACACTGAAGCTTTCTTT. This encodes CASKRGQNTEAFF.

This clonotype was seen repeatedly, ten times or more. The chain combines TRBV20-1 with TRBJ2-5; 10 nucleotides match TRBD2. Germline CDR1 is DFQATT and CDR2 is SNEGSKA (reference sequence). The CDR3 is 15 amino acids. J gave up 2 bases and V 5 bases, and 8 bases lay outside the gene matches. The CDR3 sequence: CSAQKSSGGQETQYF. CDR3 nucleotide sequence: TGCAGTGCTCAAAAATCTAGCGGGGGACAAGAGACCCAGTACTTC.

This clonotype was counted ten times or more. The chain recombines TRBV29-1 with TRBJ2-1; 12 bases agree with TRBD2. The CDR3 has 15 amino acids. Trimming took 7 bases from V and 1 from J; bases not matched to a gene: 5. Looked up from germline, CDR1 is SQVTM and CDR2 is ANQGSEA. CDR3: CSARTSGGSYNEQFF. For the CDR3, the DNA is TGCAGCGCCAGAACTAGCGGGGGGTCCTACAATGAGCAGTTCTTC.

This clonotype has at least ten counts. The chain links TRBV11-3 to TRBJ1-1; 7 bases fit TRBD1. Trimming cost V 5 bases and J 7 bases; bases outside gene matches: 7. Germline CDR1 and CDR2: SGHNT and YENEEA. This CDR3 comprises 13 residues. The DNA for the CDR3 is TGTGCCAGCAGCGATGGGACAGTGGGTGAAGCTTTCTTT. It translates to CASSDGTVGEAFF. The variable domain in full, completed from reference TRBV11-3 and TRBJ1-1, reads EAGVVQSPRYKIIEKKQPVAFWCNPISGHNTLYWYLQNLGQGPELLIRYENEEAVDDSQLPKDRFSAERLKGVDSTLKIQPAELGDSAVYLCASSDGTVGEAFFGQGTRLTVV.

The V gene is TRBV10-2, the J gene TRBJ1-6; 7 nucleotides agree with TRBD1. This CDR3 spans 13 amino acids. V shed 9 bases and J 8 bases; nucleotides not matched to a gene: 7. Germline V gives CDR1 WSHSY, CDR2 SAAADI. Written as DNA, the CDR3 is TGCGCCAGTAGCGACAGGGAGTATTCACCCCTCCACTTT. This translates into CASSDREYSPLHF.